These 2 T cell receptor beta chains came from one sample sequenced in a study of blood T cells in healthy people across ages. Together with a sample-barcoded 5' primer, a J-beta primer mix was included in a second PCR lasting about 6 to 11 cycles. TCRdb analysed the 5' RACE reads with MiXCR anew, one entry per CDR3 protein. The sample comprises 2 million or so distinct CDR3 sequences, 49% of which are singletons, and less than 2.5% rests with the top ten. Sequenced sample: blood. These receptors all stem from a woman between 40 and 50 years old in good health.

V and J are TRBV7-9 and TRBJ2-2, with D perhaps being TRBD1 or TRBD2 (6 bases each). Germline V CDR1 and CDR2: SEHNR, FQNEAQ (reference sequence). The ends were cut back, 5 bases at V and 0 bases at J, with 13 bases in the middle. This CDR3 region has 16 residues. The CDR3 nucleotides are TGTGCCAGCAGCACTACTCGGGGGCCGAACACCGGGGAGCTGTTTTTT. It translates to CASSTTRGPNTGELFF.

The V call is TRBV2, the J call TRBJ2-5; D gene unclear. V lost 4 bases, J lost 4 bases, and 10 bases lay in between. Per the germline V gene, CDR1 is SNHLY and CDR2 is FYNNEI. The CDR3 loop spans 13 amino acids. The CDR3 is CASSASEPETQYF. CDR3 bases: TGTGCCAGCAGTGCAAGCGAGCCAGAGACCCAGTACTTC.